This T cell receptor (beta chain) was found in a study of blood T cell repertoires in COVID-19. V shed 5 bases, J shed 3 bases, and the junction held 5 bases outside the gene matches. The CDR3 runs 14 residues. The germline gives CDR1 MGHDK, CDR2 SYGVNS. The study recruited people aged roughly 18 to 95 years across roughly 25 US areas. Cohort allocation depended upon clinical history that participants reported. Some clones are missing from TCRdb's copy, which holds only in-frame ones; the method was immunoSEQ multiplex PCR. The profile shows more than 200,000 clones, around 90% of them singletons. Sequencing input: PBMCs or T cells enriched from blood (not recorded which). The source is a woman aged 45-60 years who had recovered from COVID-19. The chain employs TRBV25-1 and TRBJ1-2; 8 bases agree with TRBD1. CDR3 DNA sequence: TGTGCCAGCAGTATGCAGGGGGCATACTATGGCTACACCTTC. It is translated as CASSMQGAYYGYTF.